This T cell receptor beta chain comes out of a study of T cell responses to AZD1222 COVID-19 vaccine. The CDR3 sequence is 16 residues long. V lost 4 bases and J lost 3; bases outside the gene matches: 4. CDR1 SGHNT and CDR2 YENEEA come from the germline V gene. Only in-frame clones appear in the TCRdb table, and some are missing; sequencing was by immunoSEQ multiplex PCR. This sample yields about 140,000 clones, of which 85% to 95% are seen a single time; about 12% belongs to the top ten. The V gene is TRBV11-3, the J gene TRBJ2-1, with 12 positions matching TRBD2. Sequences were derived from peripheral blood, sampled after recovery from COVID-19. The source is an adult who had recovered from COVID-19. CDR3: CASSWRTSGDYNEQFF. CDR3 coding DNA: TGTGCCAGCAGCTGGAGGACTAGCGGGGACTACAATGAGCAGTTCTTC. The full variable domain, in which reference TRBV11-3 and TRBJ2-1 provide the parts outside the CDR3, is EAGVVQSPRYKIIEKKQPVAFWCNPISGHNTLYWYLQNLGQGPELLIRYENEEAVDDSQLPKDRFSAERLKGVDSTLKIQPAELGDSAVYLCASSWRTSGDYNEQFFGPGTRLTVL.